These T cell receptor beta chains were read from a single sample in a study of blood T cell repertoires in COVID-19. TCRdb keeps only in-frame clones here, not all; method: immunoSEQ multiplex PCR. The sample gives 80,000 to 130,000 clones, approximately 91% of which show up once; around 6.5% is in the top ten. What was sequenced was peripheral blood. These TCRs come from a woman aged 60-75 years with acute or convalescent COVID-19. CDR3s include the opening cysteine and the closing phenylalanine or tryptophan. D genes are given only for firm matches. Rows may omit the clone size; those that give it use once, few, many or a size class.

D gene	V gene	clone size	J gene	CDR3 DNA	CDR3 protein
TRBD1	TRBV3-1/TRBV3-2	-	TRBJ1-2	TGTGCCAGCAGCCACGACAGGGCGCGAAACTATGGCTACACCTTC	CASSHDRARNYGYTF
TRBD1	TRBV5-5	-	TRBJ1-1	TGTGCCAGCAGCCCCCGAGGGACAGGAGGGATGAACACTGAAGCTTTCTTT	CASSPRGTGGMNTEAFF
TRBD1	TRBV6-5	-	TRBJ1-5	TGTGCCAGCCTCCGGGACAGGGGGACCTATCAGCCCCAGCATTTT	CASLRDRGTYQPQHF
-	TRBV19	-	TRBJ2-3	TGTGCCAGTAGTATGCTACTAGTGGAAGATACGCAGTATTTT	CASSMLLVEDTQYF
-	TRBV4-1	-	TRBJ2-6	TGCGCCAGCAGCCACCCAGGGGCCGGGGCCAACGTCCTGACTTTC	CASSHPGAGANVLTF
TRBD2	TRBV27	-	TRBJ2-7	TGTGCCAGCAGTCGGAGGGTAGCGGGAGGGAATTATGCCTACCACGAGCAGTACTTC	CASSRRVAGGNYAYHEQYF
-	TRBV6-4	-	TRBJ1-1	TGTGCCAGCAGTGGGGGGGAGATAAGGGGTCCTTTCTTT	CASSGGEIRGPFF
-	TRBV6-5	-	TRBJ1-2	TGTGCCAGCAGGCTCGGGGGGACCGACTATGGCTACACCTTC	CASRLGGTDYGYTF
-	TRBV9	-	TRBJ1-2	TGTGCCAGCAGCGTAGGTGGGGGCGCGGATGGCTACACCTTC	CASSVGGGADGYTF
TRBD2	TRBV7-6	-	TRBJ2-7	TGTGCCAGCAGCTTAGGTTCTTTGCTAGCGGGAGGCCACGAGCAGTACTTC	CASSLGSLLAGGHEQYF
TRBD2	TRBV28	-	TRBJ2-7	TGTGCCAGCAGTTTAATTGGGCTAGCGGGAGACGAGCAGTACTTC	CASSLIGLAGDEQYF
TRBD1	TRBV18	once	TRBJ2-2	TGTGCCAGCTCACCCGGGACAGGGGGAGCCGGGGAGCTGTTTTTT	CASSPGTGGAGELFF
TRBD2	TRBV2	-	TRBJ2-1	TGTGCCAGCAGTGGGGCGGGAGGGGGCGAGCAGTTCTTC	CASSGAGGGEQFF
-	TRBV5-1	once	TRBJ1-4	TGCGCCAGCAGCTGGGGTGGGAGTGCAACTAATGAAAAACTGTTTTTT	CASSWGGSATNEKLFF
-	TRBV1	once	TRBJ2-1	TGCACCAGCAGCCAAGATACTGTGGGACAGATTCCCAATGAGCAGTTCTTC	CTSSQDTVGQIPNEQFF
TRBD2	TRBV6-5	few	TRBJ2-1	TGTGCCGGGGGGAGCGGGAGTCTGTGGAATGAGCAGTTCTTC	CAGGSGSLWNEQFF
-	TRBV6-1	-	TRBJ1-3	TGTGCCAGCAGTGAATGGGCAGGAAACACCATATATTTT	CASSEWAGNTIYF
TRBD2	TRBV2	-	TRBJ2-1	TGTGCCAGCAGGAAGGCTACTAGCGGGTTCTACAATGAGCAGTTCTTC	CASRKATSGFYNEQFF
TRBD1	TRBV30	-	TRBJ1-1	TGTGCCTGGAGGACAGGGTTGAACACTGAAGCTTTCTTT	CAWRTGLNTEAFF
-	TRBV9	-	TRBJ1-3	TGTGCCAGCAGCCCGAGGGGGGGGCAAGGAAACACCATATATTTT	CASSPRGGQGNTIYF
-	TRBV5-4	-	TRBJ2-1	TGTGCCAGCAGCTCCGACCCGGGACAAGGGCCCCTCAATGAGCAGTTCTTC	CASSSDPGQGPLNEQFF
-	TRBV5-4	-	TRBJ1-3	TGTGCCAGCAGCTTATTTGGGAGTTTTGGTTCTGGAAACACCATATATTTT	CASSLFGSFGSGNTIYF
-	TRBV7-7	-	TRBJ2-1	TGTGCTAGCAGCTTGATAAGCGGGCCCGACAATGAGCAGTTCTTC	CASSLISGPDNEQFF
-	TRBV11-3	-	TRBJ2-2	TGTGCCAGCAGCTTAGGCATGGCCCCCGGGGAGCTGTTTTTT	CASSLGMAPGELFF
-	TRBV19	once	TRBJ1-5	TGTGCCAGTAGTTACAGCTTAGGGGATCAGCCCCAGCATTTT	CASSYSLGDQPQHF
-	TRBV5-1	-	TRBJ2-1	TGCGCCAGCAGCTTGGTGTCTGCAACAAGCTCCTACAATGAGCAGTTCTTC	CASSLVSATSSYNEQFF
TRBD1	TRBV6-5	-	TRBJ1-1	TGTGCCAGCACCGAAAGGACAGGCACTGAAGCTTTCTTT	CASTERTGTEAFF
-	TRBV28	-	TRBJ1-3	TGTGCCAGCAGTTTAACTGTCAGGGGAAACACCATATATTTT	CASSLTVRGNTIYF
-	TRBV5-1	-	TRBJ1-3	TGCGCCAGCAGCTTTGACGGGGGTACTGGAAACACCATATATTTT	CASSFDGGTGNTIYF
TRBD2	TRBV7-2	once	TRBJ2-2	TGTGCCAGCAGCTTAGGCGGGAGGGGGACCGGGGAGCTGTTTTTT	CASSLGGRGTGELFF
-	TRBV15	-	TRBJ2-5	TGTGCCACCAGCAGAGGTGAAGGGGAAGAGACCCAGTACTTC	CATSRGEGEETQYF
-	TRBV5-8	-	TRBJ1-2	TGTGCCAGCAGACATCAGGTTAACTATGGCTACACCTTC	CASRHQVNYGYTF
-	TRBV5-1	-	TRBJ2-2	TGCGCCAGCAGCTTGGACGGGGCCGGGGAGCTGTTTTTT	CASSLDGAGELFF
TRBD2	TRBV29-1	-	TRBJ2-3	TGCAGCGTTGAGCCACAGGGACTAGCGGTCTCCACAGATACGCAGTATTTT	CSVEPQGLAVSTDTQYF
-	TRBV7-9	-	TRBJ1-5	TGTGCCAGCAGCTTAGTTACCGGGACTGGGAATCAGCCCCAGCATTTT	CASSLVTGTGNQPQHF
TRBD2	TRBV7-2	-	TRBJ2-3	TGTGCCAGCAGCTTAAACGTAGCGGGAGTAGATACGCAGTATTTT	CASSLNVAGVDTQYF
TRBD1	TRBV6-6	-	TRBJ2-1	TGTGCCAGCGGGCCAGGGGGAACACTTGAGCAGTTCTTC	CASGPGGTLEQFF